This TCR beta chain originates from a study of T cell changes during pregnancy in multiple sclerosis. Profiling relied on immunoSEQ multiplex PCR, and the TCRdb table lists in-frame clones only, not all of them. The profile shows roughly 93,000 clones, approximately 90% of them singletons. This clonotype was obtained from a female donor in good health, enrolled as a control in a pregnancy study. The specimen was peripheral blood, collected in the first trimester of pregnancy.

CDR3: CASSTGTGPHEQYF. The CDR3 DNA sequence: TGTGCCAGCAGTACCGGGACAGGGCCCCACGAGCAGTACTTC. The J gene is TRBJ2-7, the V gene TRBV6-1, with TRBD1 matching 9 bases. V lost 5 bases and J lost 5; bases outside the gene matches: 7. This CDR3 comprises 14 residues. Germline V gene lookup returns CDR1 MNHNS and CDR2 SASEGT.